These 13 T cell receptor beta chains were all obtained from the same sample, sequenced in a study of CD8 T cells in ankylosing spondylitis. Overall study results and limits: A motif of eight or nine highly homologous TCR beta variants was seen as apparently characteristic of ankylosing spondylitis blood.

Using its own MiXCR run on the 5' RACE reads, TCRdb lists one record per CDR3 protein. The sample includes a few hundred thousand distinct CDR3 sequences, just under 7.5% of them seen just once. The antigens these receptors bind are not known. Sequencing was carried out using blood, either unsorted or a sorted T cell fraction (not recorded which). The receptors shown here come from a male donor with ankylosing spondylitis.

This clonotype was counted at least ten times. The rearrangement uses TRBV4-3 and TRBJ2-7; D uncertain. Germline V gene lookup returns CDR1 LGHNA and CDR2 YSLEER. V was trimmed by 0 bases and J by 0 bases, leaving 9 bases between them. There are 15 residues in the CDR3. The CDR3 nucleotides read TGCGCCAGCAGCCAAGACTTGTCAGTCTCCTACGAGCAGTACTTC. Translation: CASSQDLSVSYEQYF.

The table lists this clonotype with many counts. The chain links TRBV21-1 to TRBJ2-7; the table gives TRBD1 as D, unverified against the DNA. TRBV21-1 is listed as a pseudogene. This CDR3 spans 14 amino acids. For the CDR3, the DNA is TGTGCCAGCATTATAAGGGGTAATTCCTACGAGCAGTACTTC. Protein product: CASIIRGNSYEQYF.

Ten or more counts support this clonotype. The rearrangement links TRBV6-2 or TRBV6-3 to TRBJ1-1; 7 bases are a match to TRBD1. This CDR3 is 15 amino acids long. V trimming: 0 bases; J trimming: 4 bases; junction bases outside the gene matches: 5. The germline gives CDR1 MNHEY, CDR2 SVGEGT. The CDR3 bases are TGTGCCAGCAGTTACTCGACCCCAGGGGGCACTGAAGCTTTCTTT. Its translation is CASSYSTPGGTEAFF.

The chain carries TRBV10-3 and TRBJ2-1, with D perhaps matching TRBD1 (5 bases). Germline values: CDR1 ENHRY, CDR2 SYGVKD. Trimming left V 5 bases short and J 0 bases short, with 14 bases between. CDR3 length equals 16 residues. The CDR3 sequence is CAISITQGSSYNEQFF. CDR3 coding DNA: TGTGCCATCAGTATAACTCAGGGAAGCTCCTACAATGAGCAGTTCTTC.

This clonotype was detected ten times or more. The rearrangement uses TRBV5-1 and TRBJ2-7; D remains ambiguous. V was trimmed by 3 bases and J by 2 bases, leaving 15 bases between them. From germline, CDR1 is SGHRS and CDR2 YFSETQ. The CDR3 is made up of 15 amino acids. DNA of the CDR3: TGCGCCAGCAGCTGGAGACAAGCTGTCACCTACGAGCAGTACTTC. Translated, it gives CASSWRQAVTYEQYF.

Many counts were recorded for this clonotype. The chain recombines TRBV7-3 with TRBJ1-1; D gene ambiguous. V was cut by 8 bases and J by 2 bases, with 12 bases left in between. The CDR3 has 13 amino acids. Germline V CDR1 and CDR2: SGHTA, FQGTGA. CDR3 DNA: TGTGCCAGCGTTCTAAGGACTAACACTGAAGCTTTCTTT. Residues: CASVLRTNTEAFF.

This clonotype was detected ten times or more. The rearrangement joins TRBV20-1 to TRBJ1-4, with unresolved D. This CDR3 spans 15 amino acids. Between the trimmed V and J ends, which lost 0 bases and 7 bases, there was a span of 15 bases. Germline loops: CDR1 DFQATT, CDR2 SNEGSKA (reference sequence). For the CDR3, the DNA is TGCAGTGCTAGAGATGTGGAGAACGGGAGTGAAAAACTGTTTTTT. This encodes CSARDVENGSEKLFF.

This clonotype was seen repeatedly, ten times or more. The CDR3 here is CASSLRDGVTDTQYF. CDR3 in DNA: TGTGCCAGCAGCTTACGAGACGGGGTCACAGATACGCAGTATTTT. The genes are TRBV7-9 and TRBJ2-3; possible D gene TRBD2, 5 bases. CDR1 SEHNR and CDR2 FQNEAQ come from the germline V gene (reference sequence). V lost 2 bases to trimming and J lost 2 bases, with 11 bases between them. This CDR3 contains 15 residues.

J is TRBJ2-1 and V is TRBV5-6; D is uncertain. Trimming pared 0 bases from V and 7 bases from J, leaving 14 bases between. The CDR3 contains 15 residues. CDR1 and CDR2 (germline): SGHDT, YYEEEE. This chain's CDR3 is CASSLGWYSWNEQFF. The CDR3 DNA reads as TGTGCCAGCAGCTTGGGGTGGTATAGCTGGAATGAGCAGTTCTTC.

This chain joins TRBV20-1 and TRBJ2-3; 12 bases are shared with TRBD2. The CDR3 is 16 amino acids. V was pared by 0 bases and J by 4 bases, with 5 bases of the junction left unmatched. Looked up from germline, CDR1 is DFQATT and CDR2 is SNEGSKA (reference sequence). CDR3 coding DNA: TGCAGTGCTAGAGACCTAGCGGGAGGGCCCTCAGATACGCAGTATTTT. It yields the protein CSARDLAGGPSDTQYF.

The rearrangement links TRBV20-1 to TRBJ2-5, with TRBD2 identical over 16 bases. The CDR3 is 16 amino acids. Germline trimming cut 3 bases from V and 3 bases from J; bases unmatched to any gene: 4. CDR1 and CDR2 from the germline V gene are DFQATT and SNEGSKA (reference sequence). The CDR3 is CSASGTSGGAEETQYF. CDR3 nucleotide sequence: TGCAGTGCTAGTGGGACTAGCGGGGGGGCGGAAGAGACCCAGTACTTC.

There are many counts of this clonotype. This chain joins TRBV20-1 and TRBJ2-3; 9 positions agree with TRBD2. The germline gives CDR1 DFQATT, CDR2 SNEGSKA (reference sequence). This CDR3 region has 13 residues. Trimming removed 3 bases from V and 4 bases from J; junction bases left unmatched: 2. The CDR3 bases are TGCAGTGCTAGGCTAGCGGGACCAGATACGCAGTATTTT. The encoded protein is CSARLAGPDTQYF.

The chain uses TRBV9 and TRBJ2-3; no clear D. The V end lost 8 bases, the J end lost 5 bases, and 18 bases lay between the germline ends. The CDR3 is made up of 14 amino acids. Per the germline V gene, CDR1 is SGDLS and CDR2 is YYNGEE. The CDR3 coding sequence is TGTGCCAGTCGGCCAGCGTGGGTGGTAGATACGCAGTATTTT. This translates into CASRPAWVVDTQYF. The variable domain in full, completed from reference TRBV9 and TRBJ2-3, reads DSGVTQTPKHLITATGQRVTLRCSPRSGDLSVYWYQQSLDQGLQFLIQYYNGEERAKGNILERFSAQQFPDLHSELNLSSLELGDSALYFCASRPAWVVDTQYFGPGTRLTVL.